Listed below are T cell receptor beta chains from one sample, sequenced in a study of response to subunit inactivated influenza vaccine. TCRdb re-analysed the RT-PCR reads in MiXCR, keeping a single row per CDR3 protein. Of hundreds of thousands of distinct CDR3 sequences in the sample, roughly 8.2% were seen once. The source was PBMCs from blood, collected about 23 months after vaccination. These receptors were taken from a man aged 50 to 69 who received an inactivated influenza vaccine. Both conserved end residues are part of each CDR3. D genes are given only for firm matches. Clone size is not always given. Where it is, it says once, few, many or a class for expanded clones.

CDR3 DNA	CDR3 protein	J gene	D gene	V gene	clone size
TGCGCCAGCAGCTTGGAACAGTACGAGCAGTACTTC	CASSLEQYEQYF	TRBJ2-7	.	TRBV5-1	few
TGCAGTGCTAGCACCGGGACAGGGGCCTACAATGAGCAGTTCTTC	CSASTGTGAYNEQFF	TRBJ2-1	TRBD1	TRBV20-1	.
TGCGCCAGCAGCCAAGAGGCTATTAGGGCAGTTAACACAGATACGCAGTATTTT	CASSQEAIRAVNTDTQYF	TRBJ2-3	.	TRBV4-3	.
TGTGCCAGCAGCCCTCTCGGGAGCGGAGATACGCAGTATTTT	CASSPLGSGDTQYF	TRBJ2-3	.	TRBV2	few
TGTGCCAGCAGCCCTCGACTAGCGGGGAGTTACAATGAGCAGTTCTTC	CASSPRLAGSYNEQFF	TRBJ2-1	TRBD2	TRBV7-2	.
TGTGCCACCAGTGATTCCTACAGGGTCGGTGGGGCCAACGTCCTGACTTTC	CATSDSYRVGGANVLTF	TRBJ2-6	.	TRBV24-1	.
TGTGCCAGCAGCCTCGGGACGATGCCGGCCTACGAGCAGTACTTC	CASSLGTMPAYEQYF	TRBJ2-7	.	TRBV5-5	.
TGTGCCTACCGGGACAGGGATAACTATGGCTACACCTTC	CAYRDRDNYGYTF	TRBJ1-2	TRBD1	TRBV10-3	.
TGTGCCAGCAGCCAAGCTCTGAGGGAGGGCAACACTGAAGCTTTCTTT	CASSQALREGNTEAFF	TRBJ1-1	.	TRBV4-2	few
TGTGCCATCAGTGAGACGCCGGGACTAGCGGGTAACAATGAGCAGTTCTTC	CAISETPGLAGNNEQFF	TRBJ2-1	TRBD2	TRBV10-3	.
TGCAGCGTTGAGGCCGCTAACTATGGCTACACCTTC	CSVEAANYGYTF	TRBJ1-2	.	TRBV29-1	.
TGCAGCGTTGGCGGCAGGTACTCCTACGAGCAGTACTTC	CSVGGRYSYEQYF	TRBJ2-7	.	TRBV29-1	few
TGCGCCAGCAGAGATCTGGGGCTGAACACTGAAGCTTTCTTT	CASRDLGLNTEAFF	TRBJ1-1	.	TRBV4-1	few
TGTGCCAGCAGCCAACTAGCGGGGGGGCCTCTCAGCAATGAGCAGTTCTTC	CASSQLAGGPLSNEQFF	TRBJ2-1	TRBD2	TRBV6-1	few
TGCAGTGCTCCAGGACGGTCTAGCTCCTATAATTCACCCCTCCACTTT	CSAPGRSSSYNSPLHF	TRBJ1-6	.	TRBV20-1	many
TGTGCCAGCACCAACGGCTATGGCTACACCTTC	CASTNGYGYTF	TRBJ1-2	.	TRBV25-1	many
TGTGCCAGCAGTGATTGGACCTACAATGAGCAGTTCTTC	CASSDWTYNEQFF	TRBJ2-1	.	TRBV2	few
TGCAGCGACAACAGGGCAGGAGAGACCCAGTACTTC	CSDNRAGETQYF	TRBJ2-5	.	TRBV29-1	.
TGTGCCAGCAGTTTAGCGACATTCCAAGAGACCCAGTACTTC	CASSLATFQETQYF	TRBJ2-5	.	TRBV12-3/TRBV12-4	many
TGTGCCAGTAGTTACATGAAGAACACTGAAGCTTTCTTT	CASSYMKNTEAFF	TRBJ1-1	.	TRBV19	.
TGTGCCAGCAGCTTCCAGGGCCCAAGGCAAGAGACCCAGTACTTC	CASSFQGPRQETQYF	TRBJ2-5	.	TRBV7-8	.
TGTGCCAGCAAACCCTGGACAGGCCCCTACGAGCAGTACTTC	CASKPWTGPYEQYF	TRBJ2-7	TRBD1	TRBV6-2/TRBV6-3	.
TGCGCCAGCAGCCAGACGGGAGGTAACTACAATGAGCAGTTCTTC	CASSQTGGNYNEQFF	TRBJ2-1	TRBD2	TRBV4-1	many
TGTGCCAGCAGCCAAACTGGACAGCCAACTAATGAAAAACTGTTTTTT	CASSQTGQPTNEKLFF	TRBJ1-4	.	TRBV4-2	many
TGTGCCAGCAGCCCGACAGGGGGTCAAGAGACCCGGTACTTC	CASSPTGGQETRYF	TRBJ2-5	TRBD1	TRBV6-1	once
TGCGCCAGCAGCCAAGCAGCCGGTGATACGCAGTATTTT	CASSQAAGDTQYF	TRBJ2-3	.	TRBV4-3	.
TGTGCCAGCAGCTTATTTAGCGGGGGGGTGGCCACCTACGAGCAGTACTTC	CASSLFSGGVATYEQYF	TRBJ2-7	TRBD2	TRBV7-2	.
TGCGCCAGCAGCCAAGACTCGGGGGATACGCAGTATTTT	CASSQDSGDTQYF	TRBJ2-3	.	TRBV4-3	few
TGTGCCAGCGCTAGAAACAGGGCGGGCAGCTACGAGCAGTACTTC	CASARNRAGSYEQYF	TRBJ2-7	.	TRBV7-2	many
TGTGCCAGCAGCTTAGTACGAAGGAACTCCTACGAGCAGTACTTC	CASSLVRRNSYEQYF	TRBJ2-7	.	TRBV7-2	.
TGTGCCAGCAGTTCCATTAAAATCAGGGATACACGGTCTGGGGCCAACGTCCTGACTTTC	CASSSIKIRDTRSGANVLTF	TRBJ2-6	.	TRBV6-2/TRBV6-3	.
TGTGCCAGCTCACCACTCATAGTATGGTTGAACACCGGGGAGCTGTTTTTT	CASSPLIVWLNTGELFF	TRBJ2-2	.	TRBV18	few
TGCAGTGCTAGGGTAGCGGGGACCACAGATACGCAGTATTTT	CSARVAGTTDTQYF	TRBJ2-3	TRBD2	TRBV20-1	many
TGTGCCACCAGTGATTTGCGGACGGACCCTTACAATGAGCAGTTCTTC	CATSDLRTDPYNEQFF	TRBJ2-1	.	TRBV24-1	many
TGTGCCAGCAGCGGCCAGGGGCGGACCACCGGGGAGCTGTTTTTT	CASSGQGRTTGELFF	TRBJ2-2	.	TRBV28	.
TGCAGCGCTCGAGCTGCCTCCGCCTACGAGCAGTACTTC	CSARAASAYEQYF	TRBJ2-7	.	TRBV29-1	many
TGTGCCAGCAGCGTAGGGGGGAGCTCTGGAAACACCATATATTTT	CASSVGGSSGNTIYF	TRBJ1-3	.	TRBV9	many
TGTGCCAGCGGACCTCAGGGATTGCCAGATACGCAGTATTTT	CASGPQGLPDTQYF	TRBJ2-3	.	TRBV28	.
TGTGCCAGCAGCCGCGGACTAGGGACTGAAGCTTTCTTT	CASSRGLGTEAFF	TRBJ1-1	.	TRBV16	few
TGTGCCAGCAGAAAAAACAGACCTAACTATGGCTACACCTTC	CASRKNRPNYGYTF	TRBJ1-2	.	TRBV27	.
TGTGCCAGCAGGGCGACAGGGAATGAGCAGTTCTTC	CASRATGNEQFF	TRBJ2-1	TRBD1	TRBV12-3/TRBV12-4	many
TGTGCCACCAGCAGGGCTGGGAAGGGCACTGAAGCTTTCTTT	CATSRAGKGTEAFF	TRBJ1-1	.	TRBV15	.
TGCAGTGCTAGAGACCTCAGGGGGGACTCCTACAATGAGCAGTTCTTC	CSARDLRGDSYNEQFF	TRBJ2-1	.	TRBV20-1	.
TGTGCCAGCAGTTACGCTGGGGCCAATGAGCAGTTCTTC	CASSYAGANEQFF	TRBJ2-1	.	TRBV6-6	.
TGCGCCAGCAGCCAAGATCTACCGGGATTGCGGGCTTTCTTT	CASSQDLPGLRAFF	TRBJ1-1	.	TRBV4-1	few
TGCAGTGCTAGAGGGCGGCAGGGGTTAATGTCCTACAATGAGCAGTTCTTC	CSARGRQGLMSYNEQFF	TRBJ2-1	.	TRBV20-1	many
TGTGCCAGCAGCGTCGGGACAGAGTACGAGCAGTACTTC	CASSVGTEYEQYF	TRBJ2-7	TRBD1	TRBV9	many
TGTGCCAGCAGCCCCGGGTCAGACCTCTACGAGCAGTACTTC	CASSPGSDLYEQYF	TRBJ2-7	.	TRBV28	.
TGCGCCAGCAGCTCCGGGACAGGGGGATTTAGTGAGCAGTTCTTC	CASSSGTGGFSEQFF	TRBJ2-1	TRBD1	TRBV5-1	few
TGTGCCAGCAGTTTAGGAGGGACAGGTCATCAGCCCCAGCATTTT	CASSLGGTGHQPQHF	TRBJ1-5	TRBD1	TRBV12-3/TRBV12-4	.
TGCGCCAGCAGCTTGCCAGGCGCGAACACCGGGGAGCTGTTTTTT	CASSLPGANTGELFF	TRBJ2-2	.	TRBV5-1	many
TGTGCCAGCACCTCCGGAAGGGCGGATTGGGGTTTGCGAACTCAGCCCCAGCATTTT	CASTSGRADWGLRTQPQHF	TRBJ1-5	.	TRBV28	many
TGTGCCAGCAGCTCCGAACCGCTCGGCAGTGAGCAGTTCTTC	CASSSEPLGSEQFF	TRBJ2-1	.	TRBV7-2	many
TGTGCCAGCAGCCGACAGGGTGAACGGCCCTATGGCTACACCTTC	CASSRQGERPYGYTF	TRBJ1-2	TRBD1	TRBV5-6	.
TGTGCCAGCAGCTTTCGGGGCCCCTACAATGAGCAGTTCTTC	CASSFRGPYNEQFF	TRBJ2-1	.	TRBV7-8	few
TGCGCCAGCAGCGCCGGAGGACAGGGAAACACTGAAGCTTTCTTT	CASSAGGQGNTEAFF	TRBJ1-1	TRBD1	TRBV5-1	many
TGTGCCAGCAGCTCCCCCCCCGGGCAACGGTCGGGGACCCAGTACTTC	CASSSPPGQRSGTQYF	TRBJ2-5	.	TRBV7-2	.